The rows below give T cell receptor beta chains drawn from one sample of a study of T cells in Graves' hyperthyroidism and ophthalmopathy. TCRdb itself ran the multiplex PCR reads through MiXCR, one entry per CDR3 protein. This repertoire shows about 380,000 distinct CDR3 sequences, approximately 17% found once; its top ten account for 40%. Material: blood. Source of these receptors: a man aged 18-30 years with Graves' ophthalmopathy. CDR3s include the opening cysteine and the closing phenylalanine or tryptophan. D genes are given only for firm matches. A row's size may be missing; if present it is once, few, many or a size class.

size	V	J	D	length	CDR3	DNA
-	TRBV27	TRBJ2-2	-	17	CASSFGRSRTPGGELFF	TGTGCCAGCAGTTTTGGGCGGTCCAGGACCCCGGGCGGGGAGCTGTTTTTT
once	TRBV5-4	TRBJ1-1	-	15	CASSLDPETNTEAFF	TGTGCCAGCAGCTTGGATCCAGAAACGAACACTGAAGCTTTCTTT
few	TRBV6-8	TRBJ2-7	TRBD1	15	CASKGRGRLPYEQYF	TGTGCCAGCAAGGGCAGGGGGCGCCTTCCCTACGAGCAGTACTTC
many	TRBV20-1	TRBJ2-1	-	15	CSAQGAIISYNEQFF	TGCAGTGCTCAAGGGGCGATAATCTCCTACAATGAGCAGTTCTTC
-	TRBV7-8	TRBJ2-5	TRBD1	16	CASSFGTGDRQETQYF	TGTGCCAGCAGCTTCGGGACAGGGGACAGACAAGAGACCCAGTACTTC
many	TRBV11-2	TRBJ2-1	-	16	CASSLDHRAEYNEQFF	TGTGCCAGCAGCTTAGATCACAGGGCGGAATACAATGAGCAGTTCTTC
-	TRBV9	TRBJ1-3	-	17	CASSPGGGDLTGNTIYF	TGTGCCAGCAGCCCAGGAGGAGGGGATTTGACTGGAAACACCATATATTTT
many	TRBV5-1	TRBJ1-2	TRBD1	13	CASSSGTGPGYTF	TGCGCCAGCAGCTCCGGGACAGGGCCCGGCTACACCTTC
many	TRBV7-2	TRBJ2-7	TRBD2	15	CASSPGGLVGYEQYF	TGTGCCAGCAGCCCGGGTGGACTAGTTGGGTACGAGCAGTACTTC
few	TRBV2	TRBJ2-2	-	15	CASRRSSGNTGELFF	TGTGCCAGCAGGAGATCCTCCGGAAACACCGGGGAGCTGTTTTTT
many	TRBV6-1	TRBJ2-2	TRBD1	17	CASSDPGQGPYTGELFF	TGTGCCAGCAGTGACCCCGGACAGGGGCCTTACACCGGGGAGCTGTTTTTT
many	TRBV7-9	TRBJ1-6	-	11	CASSSKAPLHF	TGTGCCAGCAGCTCCAAGGCACCCCTCCACTTT
many	TRBV27	TRBJ1-6	-	15	CASSLGTVYNSPLHF	TGTGCCAGCAGTTTAGGGACTGTCTATAATTCACCCCTCCACTTT
-	TRBV12-3/TRBV12-4	TRBJ2-2	TRBD2	17	CASSPALGGRGTGELFF	TGTGCCAGCAGTCCCGCCCTGGGTGGGAGGGGCACCGGGGAGCTGTTTTTT
-	TRBV4-1	TRBJ2-7	-	12	CASSHPIGEQYF	TGCGCCAGCAGCCATCCGATAGGGGAGCAGTACTTC
few	TRBV24-1	TRBJ2-1	TRBD1	14	CATSFPGQNNEQFF	TGTGCCACCTCTTTTCCGGGACAGAACAATGAGCAGTTCTTC
-	TRBV20-1	TRBJ1-1	-	12	CSAPRAVTEAFF	TGCAGTGCTCCCAGGGCGGTCACTGAAGCTTTCTTT
-	TRBV19	TRBJ1-2	-	12	CASSAGPDGYTF	TGTGCCAGTAGTGCGGGACCAGACGGCTACACCTTC
-	TRBV7-3	TRBJ2-7	TRBD2	14	CASSLSGGPYEQYF	TGTGCCAGCAGCTTATCGGGGGGGCCCTACGAGCAGTACTTC
many	TRBV2	TRBJ1-2	TRBD1	14	CASSEDRGGYGYTF	TGTGCCAGCAGTGAGGACAGGGGGGGGTATGGCTACACCTTC
many	TRBV3-1	TRBJ1-3	-	15	CASSQEEISGNTIYF	TGTGCCAGCAGCCAGGAGGAAATCTCTGGAAACACCATATATTTT
many	TRBV28	TRBJ2-5	-	15	CASSSGGFQEETQYF	TGTGCCAGCAGTTCTGGGGGGTTCCAAGAAGAGACCCAGTACTTC
-	TRBV6-4	TRBJ1-6	-	13	CASSESTKTPLHF	TGTGCCAGCAGTGAGAGCACCAAAACACCCCTCCACTTT
-	TRBV24-1	TRBJ2-5	-	15	CATSDPGEGQETQYF	TGTGCCACCAGTGACCCAGGGGAGGGCCAAGAGACCCAGTACTTC
many	TRBV6-1	TRBJ1-1	-	13	CASSEGMNTEAFF	TGTGCCAGCAGTGAAGGAATGAACACTGAAGCTTTCTTT
-	TRBV2	TRBJ2-1	TRBD1	14	CASSADRVGNEQFF	TGTGCCAGCAGTGCAGACAGGGTAGGCAATGAGCAGTTCTTC
-	TRBV27	TRBJ2-7	-	13	CTSSLGQTNEQYF	TGTACCAGCAGTTTAGGGCAGACCAACGAGCAGTACTTC
-	TRBV20-1	TRBJ2-4	TRBD2	16	CSAAGTSGGSGNIQYF	TGCAGTGCCGCCGGGACTAGCGGGGGGTCGGGAAACATTCAGTACTTC
many	TRBV27	TRBJ2-3	-	16	CASSLIGARGTDTQYF	TGTGCCAGCAGTTTAATCGGCGCGCGCGGCACAGATACGCAGTATTTT
many	TRBV27	TRBJ1-2	TRBD1	13	CASSLTGGNGYTF	TGTGCCAGCAGTTTAACAGGGGGTAATGGCTACACCTTC
many	TRBV11-2	TRBJ2-3	-	16	CASSVLLRSLTDTQYF	TGTGCCAGCAGCGTTCTTTTGCGGAGCCTCACAGATACGCAGTATTTT
many	TRBV5-6	TRBJ1-1	TRBD1	15	CASRGTGTVNTEAFF	TGTGCCAGCAGAGGAACCGGGACAGTGAACACTGAAGCTTTCTTT
-	TRBV7-2	TRBJ2-2	-	14	CASSALEATGELFF	TGTGCCAGCAGCGCCCTCGAGGCTACCGGGGAGCTGTTTTTT
few	TRBV6-6	TRBJ1-2	-	14	CASSYSLAGKGYTF	TGTGCCAGCAGTTACTCGCTAGCAGGGAAAGGCTACACCTTC
-	TRBV20-1	TRBJ2-7	-	11	CSVGQSYEQYF	TGCAGTGTCGGACAGTCCTACGAGCAGTACTTC
many	TRBV28	TRBJ2-1	TRBD2	14	CASSLAGGQNEQFF	TGTGCCAGCAGTCTAGCGGGGGGGCAAAATGAGCAGTTCTTC
many	TRBV7-9	TRBJ2-2	-	15	CASSLWQQNTGELFF	TGTGCCAGCAGCTTATGGCAGCAGAACACCGGGGAGCTGTTTTTT
-	TRBV7-9	TRBJ1-2	-	12	CASSVVGDGYTF	TGTGCCAGCAGCGTAGTAGGGGACGGCTACACCTTC
few	TRBV27	TRBJ2-7	TRBD1	14	CASIQGAPPGEQYF	TGTGCCAGCATCCAGGGGGCGCCCCCAGGCGAGCAGTACTTC
few	TRBV9	TRBJ2-1	-	15	CASSPVGGDYNEQFF	TGTGCCAGCAGCCCGGTGGGGGGCGACTACAATGAGCAGTTCTTC
-	TRBV5-8	TRBJ1-6	TRBD1	17	CASSYLGTGGQGSPLHF	TGTGCCAGCAGCTACTTGGGGACAGGGGGCCAGGGTTCACCCCTCCACTTT
-	TRBV4-1	TRBJ1-4	TRBD1	16	CASSQDGTGLAEKLFF	TGCGCCAGCAGCCAAGACGGGACAGGCTTAGCTGAAAAACTGTTTTTT
-	TRBV6-1	TRBJ1-1	TRBD1	17	CASSEWTGSPRPHEAFF	TGTGCCAGCAGTGAATGGACAGGGTCACCACGGCCCCATGAAGCTTTCTTT
few	TRBV5-8	TRBJ2-7	-	17	CASSLAWRAIGEDEQYF	TGTGCCAGCAGCTTGGCCTGGAGGGCCATTGGGGAGGACGAGCAGTACTTC
many	TRBV10-1	TRBJ2-5	-	17	CASSGSHKQPYQETQYF	TGCGCCAGCAGTGGGTCTCACAAGCAGCCCTACCAAGAGACCCAGTACTTC